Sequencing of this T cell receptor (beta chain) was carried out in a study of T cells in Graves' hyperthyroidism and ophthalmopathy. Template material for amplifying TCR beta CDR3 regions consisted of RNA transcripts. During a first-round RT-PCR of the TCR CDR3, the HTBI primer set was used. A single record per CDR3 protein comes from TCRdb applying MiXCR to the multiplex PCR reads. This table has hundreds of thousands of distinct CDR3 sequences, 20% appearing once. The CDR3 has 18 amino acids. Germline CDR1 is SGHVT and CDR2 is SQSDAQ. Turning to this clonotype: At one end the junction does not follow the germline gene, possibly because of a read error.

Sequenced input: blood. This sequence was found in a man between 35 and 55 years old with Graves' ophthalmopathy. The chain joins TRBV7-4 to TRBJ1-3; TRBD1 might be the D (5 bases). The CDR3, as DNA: TGTGCCAGCACCTTATGTCGGGGGGAACTAACCTCTGGAAACACCATATATTTT. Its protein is CASTLCRGELTSGNTIYF.